This TCR beta chain originates from a study of OX40 agonist ivuxolimab in advanced cancers. General observations from the study: CD8+ T cells averaged more expanded clones than CD4+. What antigens the expanded peripheral T cells recognized was never established.

Generated by immunoSEQ multiplex PCR, the TCRdb table keeps only in-frame clones and is missing some. The sample includes 9,500 to 15,000 clones, about 81% of them seen just once. This clone is termed medium-sized. What it binds is unknown. The TCR was taken from an adult with an advanced solid tumor such as melanoma, head and neck, liver or kidney cancer. The sequencing used CD4+ or CD8+ T cells sorted from blood, collected in a trial of the OX40 agonist ivuxolimab.

This chain's CDR3 is CASSPGAHEQYF. The CDR3 DNA reads TGTGCCAGTAGTCCAGGGGCCCACGAGCAGTACTTC. This chain uses TRBV19 with TRBJ2-7; TRBD1 might be the D (6 bases). The CDR3 has 12 residues. V lost 5 bases and J 5 bases, leaving 10 bases between the germline ends. From germline, CDR1 is LNHDA and CDR2 SQIVND (reference sequence). Looking up the rest from reference TRBV19 and TRBJ2-7 gives the full variable domain: DGGITQSPKYLFRKEGQNVTLSCEQNLNHDAMYWYRQDPGQGLRLIYYSQIVNDFQKGDIAEGYSVSREKKESFPLTVTSAQKNPTAFYLCASSPGAHEQYFGPGTRLTVT.